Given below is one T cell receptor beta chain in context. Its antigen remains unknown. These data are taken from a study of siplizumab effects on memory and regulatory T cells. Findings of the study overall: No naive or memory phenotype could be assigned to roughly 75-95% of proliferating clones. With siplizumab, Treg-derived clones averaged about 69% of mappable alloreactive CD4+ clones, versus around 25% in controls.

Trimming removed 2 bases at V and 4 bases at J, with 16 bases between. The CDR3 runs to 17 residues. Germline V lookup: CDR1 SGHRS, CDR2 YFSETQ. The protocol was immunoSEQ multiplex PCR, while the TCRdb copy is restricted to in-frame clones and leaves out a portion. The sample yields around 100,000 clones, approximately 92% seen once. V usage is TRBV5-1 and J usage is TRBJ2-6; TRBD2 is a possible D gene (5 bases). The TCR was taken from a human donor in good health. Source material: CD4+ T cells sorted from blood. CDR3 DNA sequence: TGCGCCAGCAGCTTAGGCCACAACACGGGGGGGGCCAACGTCCTGACTTTC. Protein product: CASSLGHNTGGANVLTF.